Sequencing of this TCR beta chain was carried out in a study of monozygotic twins with inflammatory bowel disease. Broader study findings: It was observed that concordant and discordant twins did not differ in repertoire similarity, possibly given limited power. The data gave no support to a single strong IBD-associated signal or clonotype.

The CDR3 length is 15 residues. Points on this clonotype: Antigen specificity is unknown.

Template-switch reactions added UMIs with a 6-nucleotide sample barcode. TCRdb reprocessed the 5' RACE reads, with one entry per CDR3 protein and no DNA. This sample contains fewer than 400,000 distinct CDR3 sequences. The sequencing sample was made of blood. This receptor was identified in a human donor with ulcerative colitis or Crohn's disease, or a healthy co-twin of an affected twin (not recorded which). The V and J genes are TRBV12-3 or TRBV12-4 and TRBJ2-1; checking the TCRdb D call of TRBD1 is not possible without DNA. The CDR3: CASSFGWDSHNEQFF.